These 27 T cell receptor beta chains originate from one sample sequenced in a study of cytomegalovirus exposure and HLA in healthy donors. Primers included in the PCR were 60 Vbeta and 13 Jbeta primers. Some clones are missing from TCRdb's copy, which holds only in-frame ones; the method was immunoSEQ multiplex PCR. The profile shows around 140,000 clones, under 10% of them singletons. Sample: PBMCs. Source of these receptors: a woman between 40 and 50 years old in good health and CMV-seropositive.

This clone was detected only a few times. The CDR3 coding sequence is TGTGCCAGCAGCTTAGAGGGGCTAGCGGGGGGGTTAGGTGGTGAGCAGTTCTTC. Amino acid sequence: CASSLEGLAGGLGGEQFF. The gene calls are TRBV5-4 and TRBJ2-1; 12 nucleotides agree with TRBD2. The CDR3 totals 18 residues. With V trimmed by 2 bases and J by 9 bases, 15 bases remained unmatched. Germline-derived CDR1 and CDR2 are SGHNT and YYREEE (reference sequence). Variable domain in full (rest from reference TRBV5-4 and TRBJ2-1): ETGVTQSPTHLIKTRGQQVTLRCSSQSGHNTVSWYQQALGQGPQFIFQYYREEENGRGNFPPRFSGLQFPNYSSELNVNALELDDSALYLCASSLEGLAGGLGGEQFFGPGTRLTVL.

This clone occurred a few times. CDR3 nucleotide sequence: TGTGCCAGAAGCCCGCCGGGACACACGAGGGTCTACGAGCAGTACTTC. Its protein product is CARSPPGHTRVYEQYF. The chain joins TRBV5-3 to TRBJ2-7; tentative D call: TRBD1 (6 bases). TRBV5-3 is recorded as an ORF, its role being uncertain. CDR3 length equals 16 residues. Trimming took off 4 bases at V and 3 bases at J, with 20 bases between the two ends.

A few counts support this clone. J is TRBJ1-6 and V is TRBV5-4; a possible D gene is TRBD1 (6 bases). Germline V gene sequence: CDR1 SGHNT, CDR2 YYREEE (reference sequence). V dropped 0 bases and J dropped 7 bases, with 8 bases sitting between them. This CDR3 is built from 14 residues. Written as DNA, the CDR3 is TGTGCCAGCAGCTTGGAACAGGGAAATTCACCCCTCCACTTT. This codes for CASSLEQGNSPLHF.

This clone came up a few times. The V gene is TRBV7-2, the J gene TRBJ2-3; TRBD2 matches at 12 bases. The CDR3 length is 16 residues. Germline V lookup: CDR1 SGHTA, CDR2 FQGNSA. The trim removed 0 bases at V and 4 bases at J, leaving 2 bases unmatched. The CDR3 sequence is CASSLALAGGSDTQYF. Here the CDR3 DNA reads TGTGCCAGCAGCTTAGCCCTAGCGGGGGGGTCAGATACGCAGTATTTT.

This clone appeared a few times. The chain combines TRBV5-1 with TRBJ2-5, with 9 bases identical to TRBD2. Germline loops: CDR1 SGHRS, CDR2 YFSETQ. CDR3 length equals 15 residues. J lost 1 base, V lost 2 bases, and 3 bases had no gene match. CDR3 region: CASSFSGGGQETQYF. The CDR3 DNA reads TGCGCCAGCAGCTTTAGCGGGGGCGGCCAAGAGACCCAGTACTTC.

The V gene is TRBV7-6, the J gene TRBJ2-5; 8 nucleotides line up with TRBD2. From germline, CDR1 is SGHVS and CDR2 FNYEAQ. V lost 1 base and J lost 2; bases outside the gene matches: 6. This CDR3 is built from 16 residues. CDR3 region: CASSLVAGGGQETQYF. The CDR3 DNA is TGTGCCAGCAGCTTAGTGGCGGGGGGCGGGCAAGAGACCCAGTACTTC.

CDR3 sequence (DNA): TGTGCCAGCAGCGCGAGAACCAACACCATATATTTT. Translated: CASSARTNTIYF. This rearrangement joins TRBV7-2 to TRBJ1-3; D call uncertain. Per the germline V gene, CDR1 is SGHTA and CDR2 is FQGNSA. The CDR3 sequence is 12 residues long. Between the trimmed V and J ends, which lost 5 bases and 7 bases, there was a span of 9 bases.

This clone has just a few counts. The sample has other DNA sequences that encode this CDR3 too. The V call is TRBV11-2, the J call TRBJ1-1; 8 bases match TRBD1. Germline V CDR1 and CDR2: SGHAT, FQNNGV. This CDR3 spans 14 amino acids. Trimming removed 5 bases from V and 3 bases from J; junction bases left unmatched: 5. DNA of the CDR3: TGTGCCAGCAGCCTTTGGACAGGGCACACTGAAGCTTTCTTT. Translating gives CASSLWTGHTEAFF.

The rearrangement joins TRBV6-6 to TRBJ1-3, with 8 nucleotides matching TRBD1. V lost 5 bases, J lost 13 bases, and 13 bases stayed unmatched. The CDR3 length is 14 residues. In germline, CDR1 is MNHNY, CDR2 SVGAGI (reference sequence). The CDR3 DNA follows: TGTGCCAGCAGTAACCCCCTGGAGGACAGGGATATATATTTT. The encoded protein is CASSNPLEDRDIYF.

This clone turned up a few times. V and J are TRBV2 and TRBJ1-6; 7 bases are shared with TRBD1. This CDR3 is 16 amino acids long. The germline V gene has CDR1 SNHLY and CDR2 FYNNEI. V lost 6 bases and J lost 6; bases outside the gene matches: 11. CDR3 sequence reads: CASRQDRARGNSPLHF. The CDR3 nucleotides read TGTGCCAGCAGACAAGACAGGGCTAGGGGTAATTCACCCCTCCACTTT.

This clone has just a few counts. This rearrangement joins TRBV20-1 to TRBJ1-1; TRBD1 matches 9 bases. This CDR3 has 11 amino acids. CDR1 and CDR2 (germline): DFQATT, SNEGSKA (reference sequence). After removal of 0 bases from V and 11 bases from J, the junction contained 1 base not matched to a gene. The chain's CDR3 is CSARDGQGAFF. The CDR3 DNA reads TGCAGTGCTAGAGACGGACAGGGGGCTTTCTTT.

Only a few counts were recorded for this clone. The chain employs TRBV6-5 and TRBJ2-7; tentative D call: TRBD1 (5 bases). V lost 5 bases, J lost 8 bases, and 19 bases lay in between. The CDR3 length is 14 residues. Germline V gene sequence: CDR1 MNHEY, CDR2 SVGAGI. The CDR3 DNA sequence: TGTGCCAGCAGTGGAACAGGAGCCCCTACGAAGCAGTACTTC. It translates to CASSGTGAPTKQYF.

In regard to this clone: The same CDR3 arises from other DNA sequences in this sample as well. CDR3: CASRDRDYGYTF. The CDR3 DNA sequence: TGTGCCAGCCGGGACAGGGACTATGGCTACACCTTC. The chain uses TRBV2 and TRBJ1-2; 9 bases are a match to TRBD1. This CDR3 region has 12 residues. Trimming removed 8 bases from V and 3 bases from J; junction bases left unmatched: 1. CDR1 and CDR2 (germline): SNHLY, FYNNEI.

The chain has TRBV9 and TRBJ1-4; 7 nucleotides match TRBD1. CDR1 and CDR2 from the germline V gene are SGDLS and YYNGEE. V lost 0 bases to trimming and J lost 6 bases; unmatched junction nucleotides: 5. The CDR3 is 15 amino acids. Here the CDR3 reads CASSVGDREYEKLFF. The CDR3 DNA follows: TGTGCCAGCAGCGTAGGTGACAGGGAGTATGAAAAACTGTTTTTT.

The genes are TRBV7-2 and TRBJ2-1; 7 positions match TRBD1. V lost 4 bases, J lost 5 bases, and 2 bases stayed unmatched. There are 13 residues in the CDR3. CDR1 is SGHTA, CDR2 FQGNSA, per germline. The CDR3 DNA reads TGTGCCAGCAGCTCGGGACAGAACAATGAGCAGTTCTTC. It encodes CASSSGQNNEQFF.

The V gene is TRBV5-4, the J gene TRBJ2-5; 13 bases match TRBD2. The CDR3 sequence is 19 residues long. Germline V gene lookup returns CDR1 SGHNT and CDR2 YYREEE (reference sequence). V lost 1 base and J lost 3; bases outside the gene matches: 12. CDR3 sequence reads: CASSLRVLAGGSLEETQYF. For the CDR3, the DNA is TGTGCCAGCAGCTTGCGGGTACTAGCGGGGGGGTCCCTCGAAGAGACCCAGTACTTC. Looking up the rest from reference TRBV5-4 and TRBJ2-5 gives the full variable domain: ETGVTQSPTHLIKTRGQQVTLRCSSQSGHNTVSWYQQALGQGPQFIFQYYREEENGRGNFPPRFSGLQFPNYSSELNVNALELDDSALYLCASSLRVLAGGSLEETQYFGPGTRLLVL.

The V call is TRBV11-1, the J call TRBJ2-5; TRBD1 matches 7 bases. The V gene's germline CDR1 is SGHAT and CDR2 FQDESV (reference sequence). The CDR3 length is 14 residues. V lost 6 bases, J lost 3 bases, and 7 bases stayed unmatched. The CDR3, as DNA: TGTGCCAGCAGAATGGACAGGACCGAAGAGACCCAGTACTTC. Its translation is CASRMDRTEETQYF.

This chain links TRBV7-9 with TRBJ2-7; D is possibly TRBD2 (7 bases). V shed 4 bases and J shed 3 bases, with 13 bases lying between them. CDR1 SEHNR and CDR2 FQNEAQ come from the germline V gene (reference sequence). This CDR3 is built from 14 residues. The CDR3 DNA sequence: TGTGCCAGCAGCTCCCTGGGGGGGCACTACGAGCAGTACTTC. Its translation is CASSSLGGHYEQYF.

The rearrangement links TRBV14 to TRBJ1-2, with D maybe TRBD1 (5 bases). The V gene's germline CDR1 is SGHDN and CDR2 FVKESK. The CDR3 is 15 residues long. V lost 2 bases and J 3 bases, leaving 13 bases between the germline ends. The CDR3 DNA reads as TGTGCCAGCAGCCAAACAGACGGGGGTTACTATGGCTACACCTTC. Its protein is CASSQTDGGYYGYTF. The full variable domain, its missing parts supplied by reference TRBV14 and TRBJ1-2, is EAGVTQFPSHSVIEKGQTVTLRCDPISGHDNLYWYRRVMGKEIKFLLHFVKESKQDESGMPNNRFLAERTGGTYSTLKVQPAELEDSGVYFCASSQTDGGYYGYTFGSGTRLTVV.

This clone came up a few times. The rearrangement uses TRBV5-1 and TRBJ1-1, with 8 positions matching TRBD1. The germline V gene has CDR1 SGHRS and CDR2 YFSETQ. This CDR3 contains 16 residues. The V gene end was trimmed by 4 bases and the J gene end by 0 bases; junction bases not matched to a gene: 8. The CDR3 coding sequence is TGCGCCAGCAGCGGCGGGACAGGAGTTTTGAACACTGAAGCTTTCTTT. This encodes CASSGGTGVLNTEAFF.

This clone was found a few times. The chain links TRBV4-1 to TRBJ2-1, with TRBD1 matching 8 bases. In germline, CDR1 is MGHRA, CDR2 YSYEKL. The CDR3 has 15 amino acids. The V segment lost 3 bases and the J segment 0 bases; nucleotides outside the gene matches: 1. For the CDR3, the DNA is TGCGCCAGCAGCCAGACAGGGGCCTCCTACAATGAGCAGTTCTTC. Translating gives CASSQTGASYNEQFF.

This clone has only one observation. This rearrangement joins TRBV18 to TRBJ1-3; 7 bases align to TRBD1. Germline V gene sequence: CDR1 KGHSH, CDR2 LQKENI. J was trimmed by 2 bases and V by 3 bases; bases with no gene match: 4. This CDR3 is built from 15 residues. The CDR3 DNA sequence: TGTGCCAGCTCACCCGGGACAGTTACTGGAAACACCATATATTTT. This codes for CASSPGTVTGNTIYF. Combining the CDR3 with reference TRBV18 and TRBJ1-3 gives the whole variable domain NAGVMQNPRHLVRRRGQEARLRCSPMKGHSHVYWYRQLPEEGLKFMVYLQKENIIDESGMPKERFSAEFPKEGPSILRIQQVVRGDSAAYFCASSPGTVTGNTIYFGEGSWLTVV.

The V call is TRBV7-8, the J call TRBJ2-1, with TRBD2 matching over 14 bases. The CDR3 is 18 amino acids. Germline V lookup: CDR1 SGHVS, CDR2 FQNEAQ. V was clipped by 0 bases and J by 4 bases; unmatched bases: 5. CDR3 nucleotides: TGTGCCAGCAGCTTAGCTTCCAGACTAGCGGGGGGGTACAATGAGCAGTTCTTC. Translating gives CASSLASRLAGGYNEQFF. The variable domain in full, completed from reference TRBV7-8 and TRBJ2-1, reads GAGVSQSPRYKVAKRGQDVALRCDPISGHVSLFWYQQALGQGPEFLTYFQNEAQLDKSGLPSDRFFAERPEGSVSTLKIQRTQQEDSAVYLCASSLASRLAGGYNEQFFGPGTRLTVL.

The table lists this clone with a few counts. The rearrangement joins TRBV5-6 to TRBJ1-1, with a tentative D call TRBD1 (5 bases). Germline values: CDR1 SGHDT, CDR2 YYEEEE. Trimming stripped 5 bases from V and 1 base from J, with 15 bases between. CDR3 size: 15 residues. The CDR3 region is CASRVRQLQNTEAFF. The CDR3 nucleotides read TGTGCCAGCAGAGTCAGACAGCTCCAGAACACTGAAGCTTTCTTT.

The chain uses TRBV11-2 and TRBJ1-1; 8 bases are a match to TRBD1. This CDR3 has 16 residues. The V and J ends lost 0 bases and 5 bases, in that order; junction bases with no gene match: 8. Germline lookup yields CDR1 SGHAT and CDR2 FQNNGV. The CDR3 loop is CASSLDRGHLGTEAFF. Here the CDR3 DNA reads TGTGCCAGCAGCTTAGACAGGGGGCATTTGGGGACTGAAGCTTTCTTT.

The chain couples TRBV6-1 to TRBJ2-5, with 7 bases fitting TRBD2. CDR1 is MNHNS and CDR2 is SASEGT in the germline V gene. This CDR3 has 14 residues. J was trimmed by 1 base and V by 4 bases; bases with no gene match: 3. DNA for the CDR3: TGTGCCAGCAGTGCCGGACTAGTCCAAGAGACCCAGTACTTC. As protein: CASSAGLVQETQYF.

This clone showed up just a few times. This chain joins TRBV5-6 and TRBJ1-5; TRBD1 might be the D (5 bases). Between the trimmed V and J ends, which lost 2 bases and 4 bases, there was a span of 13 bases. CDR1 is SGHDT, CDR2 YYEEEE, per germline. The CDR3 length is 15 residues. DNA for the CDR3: TGTGCCAGCAGCTTAGGGGCCACGAGAAATCAGCCCCAGCATTTT. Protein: CASSLGATRNQPQHF.